This record covers a single TCR beta chain. Its antigen target is currently unknown. Within one base of it there is no much larger clone, and no base qualities were kept. These data belong to a study of cytomegalovirus exposure and HLA in healthy donors (dated by TCRdb to 2016 to 2017). Regarding the research as a whole: An earlier analysis of several hundred of the donors reported roughly 300 Gb of sequence data and some 120 million unique TCR beta sequences from about 200 million T cells. To predict cytomegalovirus infection status, the study brought together high-throughput TCR immunosequencing, statistical association of individual TCRs with disease status, and machine learning. To decide whether each TCR beta V gene segment behaved as functional or pseudogenic, an earlier analysis of several hundred of the donors relied on high-throughput TCR beta sequencing. The study was designed to test whether signatures of past pathogen exposure could be identified by cataloging public T cell receptors. The number of typed donors differed by locus: about 620-630 for A, B, C, DRB1 and DQB1; roughly 510 for DQA1; 600 to 610 for DPA1; and some 470 for DPB1. About 330 gigabases of sequencing data and around 90 million unique TCR sequences made up an early release that covered around 640 HLA-typed donors. Along with the approximately 700-subject first cohort, a separate validation cohort of over a hundred different subjects was used. Four or five DR-DQ haplotypes were handled as single units for association and clustering, since linkage in the cohort was strong. The T cell repertoires of around 670 subjects were profiled by immunosequencing and related to cytomegalovirus serostatus. Across about 380 genotyped donors of the cohort, an average of about 250,000 unique TCR beta nucleotide sequences per donor were sequenced, and roughly 20% of those sequences were non-productive. Rather than drawing on any new phenotypic data, the later analysis identified candidate immune exposures from TCR beta sequences and the way those sequences occurred across donors. A later genetic analysis took genome-wide SNP genotypes for about three fifths of the 666 donors and used that subset as a discovery cohort. Both class I and class II loci were covered by HLA typing, at four-digit resolution. Of the 300 to 400 genotyped donors, over 65% fell in the genetic ancestry cluster associated with self-reported Caucasian donors. Alongside the repertoire data, information on donor age, sex, ethnicity and CMV serostatus was compiled. All discovery cohort repertoires had been generated on a single sequencing platform. In a later analysis, previously published TCR beta repertoires from about 640 donors were re-analyzed and high-resolution HLA genotyping was added so that TCR occurrence patterns could be studied. On the study overall, not on this receptor specifically: A later analysis found that TCR association rates varied across HLA loci, with DRB1 alleles showing the most associated TCRs and HLA-C alleles the fewest. A later analysis found that most CMV-associated TCR beta chains appeared HLA-restricted, with HLA associations seemingly driven largely by CMV exposure. Strong co-occurrence of HLA alleles, especially DR and DQ, made assigning TCR associations to individual alleles difficult. Compared with the roughly 670-donor mean, donors in an Asian-associated ancestry cluster had fewer N-insertions in productive TCRs, according to a later genetic analysis. A later genetic analysis associated a missense DCLRE1C variant with V-gene and J-gene trimming of TCR beta chains, and an independent cohort replicated the association. Most TCR sequences were observed very rarely across donors, whereas some public TCRs were present in many individuals. In this cohort, only TCR beta chains were sequenced, and detectable features were limited by the absence of alpha or paired-chain data. In a later analysis, HLA-associated TCR beta chains showed more clonal expansion and lower generation probabilities than non-associated chains that were equally common. Linkage disequilibrium might explain the correlated functional status among segregating V segments, but an unknown experimental factor could not be ruled out. The authors suggested that the approach could potentially be extended to other disease states and immunological phenotypes. According to a later analysis, parvovirus B19, influenza, CMV and Epstein-Barr virus appeared linked to several top co-occurrence clusters. A few of the identified cytomegalovirus-associated TCR beta chains were confirmed in vitro to be specific for cytomegalovirus antigens. A cluster of highly shared sequence variants was judged likely to represent a technical artifact of the sequencing pipeline. In an earlier analysis of 587 of the donors, most TCR beta V segments appeared in productive rearrangements about 87% or about 30% of the time, broadly matching IMGT annotations. In both the original and validation cohorts, the classifier was reported to diagnose cytomegalovirus status with high specificity and sensitivity. Presence/absence analyses assumed roughly uniform sequencing depth across donors, an assumption that may not hold. Because HLA typing was unavailable for some donors at each locus, only the typed subset was used in association tests. At a false discovery rate of 0.05, a later analysis linked about 16,000 TCR beta sequences to specific HLA alleles. Because counts were too low, seventeen rarely observed V segments, including chromosome 9 orphons, were excluded from the earlier analysis of some 540 of the donors. A further reported finding was that TCR beta sequences accurately predicted the HLA-A and HLA-B alleles for most subjects in the first cohort. Immune exposure information for the cohort was limited to CMV serostatus. A total of fewer than 200 TCR beta chains were listed by the study as associated with cytomegalovirus.

Receptor libraries were prepared by the immunoSEQ multiplex PCR assay. The multiplex PCR relied on a mix of 60 forward primers for TCR Vbeta segments and 13 reverse primers for TCR Jbeta segments. The CDR3 region of rearranged TCR beta genes was amplified from genomic DNA by a multiplex PCR assay. The amplified TCR beta libraries were sequenced on the Illumina HiSeq System as 87-base-pair reads. As for how the authors treated the data: A later analysis counted around 72 million unique TCR beta chains across the approximately 700 repertoires, and around 9.9 million of these chains were shared by at least two donors. Raw reads were error-corrected and collapsed into unique sequences by a nearest-neighbor algorithm in which closely related sequences were merged to remove PCR and sequencing errors. V, D and J gene segments were assigned by aligning CDR3 sequences to IMGT reference sequences. For a sequence to be retained, a match of at least six nucleotides was required to both a V gene segment and a J gene segment. Rearrangements were called productive when the CDR3 lacked stop codons and stayed in frame with V and J; all others were non-productive. Following IMGT convention, CDR3 was defined as the stretch from the second conserved V-encoded cysteine to the conserved J-encoded phenylalanine. The earlier analysis of about 560 of the donors excluded any sequence lacking an unambiguous match to a single V gene segment. In an earlier analysis of a few hundred of the donors, a V segment was called functional when productive rearrangements were above 56.7%, and segregating when the standard deviation between donors exceeded 5%. A statistical classification framework was developed to diagnose cytomegalovirus status using the catalog of TCR beta chain sequences. A later analysis assigned V and J genes by comparing TCR nucleotide sequences with IMGT/GENE-DB human TR gene sequences. In a later analysis, CDR3 sequences and most-parsimonious VDJ recombination scenarios were assigned using the TCRdist pipeline. In a later analysis, each TCR beta chain was defined by its CDR3 amino acid sequence together with its V-gene family, and reads without a unique V-gene family were excluded. In a later analysis, approximately 590 highly shared, low-generation-probability nucleotide sequences were removed to address suspected cross-contamination and a sequencing artifact. In a later analysis, a clonal expansion index was calculated for each public chain from normalized within-repertoire ranks of inferred template counts. Generation probabilities in a later analysis came from a VDJ recombination model fitted to out-of-frame rearrangements, and those results were checked against IGoR. In a later analysis, TCR-TCR, TCR-HLA and TCR-CMV co-occurrence was scored with hypergeometric tests, and a repertoire-size bias correction was applied to TCR pairs. To estimate false discovery rates, a later analysis permuted the HLA or CMV assignments 20 times. In a later analysis, co-occurring TCRs were grouped using DBSCAN, with TCRdist sequence similarity added in when clustering inside HLA-allele-positive subsets. For co-occurrence clustering, repertoires with fewer than 30,000 or more than 120,000 public chains were excluded, along with roughly 5 repertoires with anomalous nucleotide sharing. Here the immuneACCESS table is served through TCRdb, limited to in-frame sequences with V and J called. Missing clones are a known gap in these copies; in checked studies unresolved V genes cover under half, and the rest lacks a known reason. Clonal size and the V and J genes are those of that table, whereas D and trimming came from the DNA. This sample is represented by 200,000 to 250,000 clones; around 73% of them were singletons. Together, the top ten hold 3% to 4.5% of the sample.

The cohort consisted of fewer than 700 healthy bone marrow donors. At the time of sampling, all cohort members were nominally healthy, though unrecorded immune exposures were likely present. The donor tested CMV seronegative and was one of the 352 seronegative cohort members. A peripheral blood sample was provided by each donor, and peripheral blood mononuclear cells were used for TCR beta sequencing. The Qiagen DNeasy Blood Extraction Kit was used to extract genomic DNA from the blood cell samples. The receptor was derived from a male donor in good health and CMV-seronegative. The sequencing sample was made of PBMCs.

At the DNA level, the sequence is TGTGCCAGCAGTGATGCCGGGTGGAAGACCCAGTACTTC. It codes for CASSDAGWKTQYF. This chain is built from TRBV25-1 and TRBJ2-5, with the D gene not clear enough to name. V was cut back by 3 bases and J by 6 bases, leaving a gap of 11 bases between them. From the cysteine up to the phenylalanine, the CDR3 has a length of 13 residues. The kept DNA is CDR3 alone, 39 bases in frame from the first base. For CDR1 and CDR2, the germline V gene lists MGHDK and SYGVNS.